This entry is about one T cell receptor beta chain. Its specificity is not known. The V and J ends lost 5 bases and 0 bases respectively, with 13 bases between them. This CDR3 comprises 15 residues. Germline V lookup: CDR1 MNHNS, CDR2 SASEGT. The source of the sample is a study of cytomegalovirus exposure and HLA in healthy donors. Findings and caveats of the study: Most TCR beta V segments were productive about 90% or about 30% of the time in an earlier analysis.

A multiplex PCR was run with 60 Vbeta primers and 13 Jbeta primers. TCRdb's table, derived via immunoSEQ multiplex PCR, lists solely in-frame clones and lacks some. Of over 150,000 clones in the sample, about 83% are singletons; the top ten hold 0.7% to 1%. The J gene is TRBJ1-1, the V gene TRBV6-1; a possible D gene is TRBD1 (6 bases). The source of this sequence is a woman between 25 and 40 years old in good health and CMV-seronegative. The specimen sequenced was PBMCs. The CDR3 reads CASSRTDLMNTEAFF. CDR3 sequence (DNA): TGTGCCAGCAGTCGGACAGATTTAATGAACACTGAAGCTTTCTTT.